The present entry profiles one T cell receptor beta chain with its context. Its antigen is undetermined. This entry is derived from a study of cytomegalovirus exposure and HLA in healthy donors. Overall study: HLA-typed donors contributed 65 million to 95 million unique TCRs, which were held in an early data release. Study results and caveats: Equally common other TCR beta chains were less clonally expanded than HLA-associated ones, a later analysis found. It was reported in a later analysis that an Asian-associated ancestry cluster showed fewer N-insertions than the 666-donor mean. Follow-up analysis seemed to connect common viral pathogens with several of the most significant clusters identified.

With 1 base clipped from V and 4 bases from J, the junction kept 4 bases outside the gene matches. Germline values: CDR1 SGHTA, CDR2 FQGNSA. This CDR3 is 15 amino acids long. Both 60 Vbeta primers and 13 Jbeta primers went into the PCR. The protocol was immunoSEQ multiplex PCR, while the TCRdb copy is restricted to in-frame clones and leaves out a portion. The sample records about 190,000 clones, 81% being singletons. The TCR was taken from a middle-aged man in good health and CMV-seropositive. Sequenced: PBMCs. The genes are TRBV7-2 and TRBJ1-2; 9 bases agree with TRBD1. The CDR3 sequence: CASSLGTGGTYGYTF. The CDR3 region has the DNA TGTGCCAGCAGCTTAGGAACAGGGGGCACCTATGGCTACACCTTC.